Below, one TCR beta chain is given with its context. This clone was recorded only once. Which antigen it targets is not known. Per-nucleotide qualities are absent, and no much larger clonotype sits a single base away. Evidence from a single read is weak. The data derive from a study of metastatic and nonmetastatic thyroid tumors (dated by TCRdb to the early 2020s). Concerning the study at large: Repertoires from peripheral blood and from tumor or nodule tissue samples of malignant and benign thyroid patients were compared. On the study overall, not on this receptor specifically: In both blood and tumor samples, malignant tumors were reported to have significantly higher TCR beta diversity than benign nodules.

The receptor library was made with PCR. This sample was sequenced with an Illumina HiSeq 4000. High-throughput sequencing was used to profile the TCR beta-chain CDR3 region of each patient. Processing in the source paper ran as follows. A classifier to discriminate distant-metastatic papillary thyroid cancer patients was built from CDR3 differences across clinicopathological groups. The Shannon index was used to measure repertoire diversity, and the Morisita-Horn index was used to measure how similar tumor and blood repertoires were. The public reads were reprocessed in TCRdb via fastp at Q25 and MiXCR, keeping in-frame beta chains. The V and J calls shown here were made by TCRdb, not taken from the authors' results. Across this sample there are more than 35,000 clones, with 15% to 20% seen only once. The ten largest clones capture about 6.8% of the sample. No patient had received any treatment before thyroid surgery. Using T-cell receptor beta sequencing, the study looked back at clinical samples from patients collected from the early 2010s to the late 2010s.

CDR1 and CDR2 were assigned from the germline V gene (reference sequence) as GTSNPN and SVGIG. CDR3 length: 14 amino acids, cysteine to phenylalanine. The sequence is cut down to CDR3 DNA, 42 bases in frame from base 1. V and J are truncated by 1 base and 4 bases respectively, leaving an intervening sequence of 13 bases. The chain employs TRBV30 and TRBJ1-2; the D gene cannot be named for sure. This sequence originates from a male donor with papillary thyroid cancer or a benign thyroid nodule (not recorded which). Some clones in this sample may be carry-over from other donors' samples. Material for sequencing was blood. The bases are TGTGCCTGGAGTGGCGTCGGAGCTATCTATGGCTACACCTTC. It codes for CAWSGVGAIYGYTF.